This T cell receptor (beta chain) appears in the sequencing data of a study of blood T cell repertoires in COVID-19. Whole-study context: Sources were T cells, B-cell-depleted T cells, or PBMCs; the material itself was cDNA or gDNA.

Original methodology: Reference gene primer amplification gave nucleated cell count estimates. Sequencing used immunoSEQ multiplex PCR; TCRdb keeps in-frame clones, though not all of them. V, J and clone size derive from that table, while D and trimming were established from the DNA sequence. The table includes about 270,000 clones, 65% to 90% detected once. Germline CDR1 is SGHTA and CDR2 is FQGNSA. Trimming at V came to 2 bases and at J to 0 bases, leaving 2 bases not matched to a gene. The CDR3 totals 15 residues. This clonotype originated in a human donor in a cohort sampled during active COVID-19. The specimen was peripheral blood. The chain recombines TRBV7-2 with TRBJ2-3, with 7 bases aligning to TRBD2. CDR3 nucleotide sequence: TGTGCCAGCAGCTTAAGAGCGGGAAGCACAGATACGCAGTATTTT. This encodes CASSLRAGSTDTQYF.